This T cell receptor (beta chain) is drawn from a study of blood T cell repertoires in COVID-19. On the study more broadly: Acute and convalescent COVID-19 samples came from the United States, Italy and Spain. The analysed material was cDNA or gDNA that came from T cells, B-cell-depleted T cells, or PBMCs.

Authors' data handling: How many nucleated cells were present was estimated from reference gene primer amplification. Assay used: immunoSEQ multiplex PCR; TCRdb lists only in-frame clones, some missing. V, J and clone size reflect that table, while D and trimming were determined from the DNA. The sample carries 100,000 to 150,000 clones, approximately 87% recorded once. With 10 bases removed from V and 4 bases from J, the gap between germline ends came to 16 bases. Germline V CDR1 and CDR2: MGHDK, SYGVNS. The CDR3 consists of 13 residues. Sample: peripheral blood. The chain joins TRBV25-1 to TRBJ1-1, with TRBD1 as a possible D gene (5 bases). This receptor was obtained from a man between 45 and 60 years old with acute or convalescent COVID-19. The CDR3: CAIKDSRGTEAFF. DNA of the CDR3: TGTGCCATCAAAGACAGTAGGGGCACTGAAGCTTTCTTT.